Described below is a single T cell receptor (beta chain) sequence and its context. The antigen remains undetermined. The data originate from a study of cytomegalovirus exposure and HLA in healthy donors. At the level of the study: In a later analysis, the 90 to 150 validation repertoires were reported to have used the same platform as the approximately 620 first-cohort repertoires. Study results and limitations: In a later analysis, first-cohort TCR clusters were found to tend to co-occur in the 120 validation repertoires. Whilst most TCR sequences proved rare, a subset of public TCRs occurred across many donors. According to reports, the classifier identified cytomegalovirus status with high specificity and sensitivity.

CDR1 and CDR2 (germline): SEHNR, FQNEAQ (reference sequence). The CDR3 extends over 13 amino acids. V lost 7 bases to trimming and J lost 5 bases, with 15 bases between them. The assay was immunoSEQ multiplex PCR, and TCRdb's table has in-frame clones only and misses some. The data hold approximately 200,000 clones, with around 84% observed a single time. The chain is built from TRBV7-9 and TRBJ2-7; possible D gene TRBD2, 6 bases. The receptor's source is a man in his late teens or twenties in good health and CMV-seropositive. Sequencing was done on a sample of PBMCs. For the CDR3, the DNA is TGTGCCAGCACCACTTGGGGGGACCACGAGCAGTACTTC. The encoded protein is CASTTWGDHEQYF.